This TCR beta chain was captured in a study of blood T cell repertoires in COVID-19. Study overall: COVID-19 samples collected from the United States, Italy and Spain covered acute and convalescent phases.

CDR1 is SGHVS and CDR2 is FQNEAQ in the germline V gene. This CDR3 is built from 13 residues. The germline V and J ends were trimmed by 5 bases and 1 base, with 8 bases remaining between them. Original data processing: From reference gene primer amplification, estimates of nucleated cell counts were derived. The data were produced by immunoSEQ multiplex PCR, yet TCRdb's version contains in-frame clones alone and is incomplete. Clonal size and the V and J genes are those of that table, whereas D and trimming came from the DNA. The profile shows 200,000 to 250,000 clones, around 80% of them singletons.

The chain combines TRBV7-8 with TRBJ2-5; tentatively, D is TRBD2 (7 bases). The receptor's source is a man between 45 and 60 years old with active or convalescent COVID-19. Sequencing used peripheral blood. Here the CDR3 reads CASSAGAQETQYF. CDR3 in DNA: TGTGCCAGCAGCGCGGGGGCCCAAGAGACCCAGTACTTC.